The next 9 T cell receptor beta chains were all read from a single sample in a study of blood T cell repertoires in COVID-19. Data came from immunoSEQ multiplex PCR; TCRdb stores just in-frame clones and leaves some out. The sample shows approximately 57,000 clones, under 90% of them seen only once. Source material: peripheral blood. The receptors come from a man aged 40-55 years with active COVID-19.

The V gene is TRBV19, the J gene TRBJ1-1; TRBD1 might be the D (5 bases). Trimming shortened V by 7 bases and J by 0 bases, and 15 bases separated the two germline ends. The germline CDR1 and CDR2 sequences are LNHDA and SQIVND (reference sequence). The CDR3 contains 15 residues. The CDR3: CASTTIDSLNTEAFF. The CDR3 DNA follows: TGTGCCAGTACCACGATAGACAGCCTGAACACTGAAGCTTTCTTT.

DNA of the CDR3: TGTGCCATCAGTGATTTTTCCGGGACAGAGAACACCGGGGAGCTGTTTTTT. Amino acid sequence: CAISDFSGTENTGELFF. The rearrangement uses TRBV10-3 and TRBJ2-2, with TRBD1 matching 7 bases. V trimming: 3 bases; J trimming: 1 base; junction bases outside the gene matches: 8. Germline-derived CDR1 and CDR2 are ENHRY and SYGVKD. CDR3 length equals 17 residues.

The genes are TRBV28 and TRBJ1-4, with unresolved D. The V end lost 7 bases, the J end lost 3 bases, and 15 bases lay between the germline ends. Germline CDR1 reads MDHEN; CDR2 reads SYDVKM. CDR3 length equals 15 residues. CDR3 sequence reads: CASNAISGANEKLFF. The CDR3, as DNA: TGTGCCAGCAATGCCATCTCCGGGGCTAATGAAAAACTGTTTTTT.

This chain links TRBV5-4 with TRBJ1-3, with D perhaps TRBD1 (6 bases). With 4 bases removed from V and 0 bases from J, the gap between germline ends came to 17 bases. The germline V gene encodes CDR1 SGHNT and CDR2 YYREEE (reference sequence). The CDR3 runs 17 residues. The CDR3 is CASSDGGRFLSGNTIYF. CDR3 nucleotides: TGTGCCAGCAGCGACGGGGGGCGGTTCCTCTCTGGAAACACCATATATTTT.

The CDR3 nucleotides are TGCGCCAGCAGCAAGGCAGGGAGGGATTCACCCCTCCACTTT. Amino acid sequence: CASSKAGRDSPLHF. The chain has TRBV4-1 and TRBJ1-6; possibly TRBD1 for D (5 bases). The CDR3 length is 14 residues. Per germline, CDR1 MGHRA and CDR2 YSYEKL. Trimming pared 5 bases from V and 8 bases from J, leaving 13 bases between.

J is TRBJ1-1 and V is TRBV20-1; no firm D call. CDR1 is DFQATT, CDR2 SNEGSKA, per germline (reference sequence). CDR3 length equals 11 residues. V lost 8 bases and J 9 bases, leaving 16 bases between the germline ends. Here the CDR3 DNA reads TGCAGTCGTCGCACAGCCATTAAAGCTTTCTTT. Translated, it gives CSRRTAIKAFF.

The V gene is TRBV3-1 (or the pseudogene TRBV3-2), the J gene TRBJ2-7; 7 nucleotides align to TRBD2. CDR3 size: 15 residues. Germline V gene sequence: CDR1 LGHDT, CDR2 YNNKEL (reference sequence). V lost 2 bases to trimming and J lost 2 bases; unmatched junction nucleotides: 6. The CDR3 protein is CASSQQPSGPYEQYF. The DNA for the CDR3 is TGTGCCAGCAGCCAACAACCTAGCGGCCCCTACGAGCAGTACTTC.

The chain joins TRBV28 to TRBJ2-7, with TRBD1 matching 7 bases. The CDR3 is 13 amino acids. The J segment lost 3 bases and the V segment lost 8 bases, leaving 7 bases of the junction unmatched. Germline CDR1 reads MDHEN; CDR2 reads SYDVKM. As DNA, the CDR3 is TGTGCCAGCCGACCCCAGGGGGTCTACGAGCAGTACTTC. This gives the protein CASRPQGVYEQYF.

The count of this clone is one. The chain is built from TRBV4-2 and TRBJ1-1; D remains ambiguous. The CDR3 runs 14 residues. Per the germline V gene, CDR1 is LGHNA and CDR2 is YNFKEQ. The V and J ends lost 0 bases and 1 base respectively, with 6 bases between them. The CDR3 coding sequence is TGTGCCAGCAGCCAAGATCTACGGAACACTGAAGCTTTCTTT. It is translated as CASSQDLRNTEAFF.